The 5 T cell receptor beta chains below all came from one sample that was sequenced in a study of T cell repertoires in cytomegalovirus infection. MiXCR, run by TCRdb on the reads, gives a single entry per CDR3 protein. The table has around 260,000 distinct CDR3 sequences, around 25% seen once. The sequenced material came from PBMCs. These receptors all stem from a human donor in good health (CMV status not recorded). Some clones in this sample may be carry-over from other donors' samples.

The sample holds a few counts of this clonotype. The chain has TRBV10-2 and TRBJ2-7; TRBD2 matches at 10 bases. With 10 bases clipped from V and 1 base from J, the junction kept 4 bases outside the gene matches. Germline values: CDR1 WSHSY, CDR2 SAAADI. The length of the CDR3 is 13 residues. The CDR3 DNA sequence: TGCGCCACAGGGACTAGCGCTTCCTACGAGCAGTACTTC. Translation gives CATGTSASYEQYF.

This clonotype was seen a handful of times. The rearrangement uses TRBV5-1 and TRBJ2-1; 9 nucleotides match TRBD2. The CDR3 loop spans 15 amino acids. Losses at the gene ends were 3 bases for V and 10 bases for J; bases not matched to a gene: 11. In germline, CDR1 is SGHRS, CDR2 YFSETQ. This CDR3 reads CASSSQGGGASEQFF. CDR3 DNA: TGCGCCAGCAGCTCTCAGGGCGGGGGGGCCTCGGAGCAGTTCTTC.

This chain links TRBV23-1 with TRBJ2-7, with D unclear. TRBV23-1 is sorted into the ORF group, with uncertain function. This CDR3 region has 16 residues. V lost 2 bases to trimming and J lost 0 bases, with 14 bases between them. This CDR3 is CASSQDATASSYEQYF. DNA of the CDR3: TGCGCCAGCAGTCAAGACGCGACGGCAAGCTCCTACGAGCAGTACTTC.

This clonotype was seen repeatedly, ten times or more. The chain employs TRBV7-2 and TRBJ2-1, with unresolved D. Germline V CDR1 and CDR2: SGHTA, FQGNSA. The CDR3 consists of 14 residues. The germline V and J ends were trimmed by 2 bases and 6 bases, with 11 bases remaining between them. In DNA form, the CDR3 reads TGTGCCAGCAGCTTAACAACAGACGCCAATGAGCAGTTCTTC. Encoded protein: CASSLTTDANEQFF.

J is TRBJ2-7 and V is TRBV20-1; D not resolved. The CDR3 is 13 residues long. Trimming removed 1 base at V and 0 bases at J, with 7 bases between. Germline CDR1 and CDR2: DFQATT and SNEGSKA (reference sequence). In DNA, the CDR3 is TGCAGTGCTAGAGCTGAGTTCTCCTACGAGCAGTACTTC. It specifies CSARAEFSYEQYF.